These T cell receptor beta chains were read from a single sample in a study of T cell repertoires in cytomegalovirus infection. TCRdb re-called the reads through MiXCR, storing one row per CDR3 protein. The sample shows hundreds of thousands of distinct CDR3 sequences, approximately 24% of them seen only once. The sequenced sample consisted of CD8+ T cells from PBMCs. Receptors were obtained from a human donor in good health (CMV status not recorded). Some clones in this sample may be carry-over from other donors' samples. The CDR3 runs from the conserved cysteine through the conserved F or W. The order of the fields is CDR3 DNA, CDR3 protein, J gene, D gene, V gene, clone size. A D gene is named only where the DNA matches it firmly. The size field is filled for only some rows; it gives once, few, many or a size class.

DNA: TGTGCCAGCAGTTACTCCCGACAAGTACCTGAAGCTTTCTTT; CDR3: CASSYSRQVPEAFF; J: TRBJ1-1; D: NA; V: TRBV6-2/TRBV6-3; size: NA
DNA: TGTGCCAGTAAGCCCGGAACAGGGTATGGACAGCCCCAGCATTTT; CDR3: CASKPGTGYGQPQHF; J: TRBJ1-5; D: NA; V: TRBV6-5; size: NA
DNA: TGTGCCAGCAGGATTGAGGAGGACCACTCCTACGAGCAGTACTTC; CDR3: CASRIEEDHSYEQYF; J: TRBJ2-7; D: NA; V: TRBV7-9; size: few
DNA: TGTGCCAGCAGCGCAAGCACAGGGATGGGTAGGAATGAGCAGTTCTTC; CDR3: CASSASTGMGRNEQFF; J: TRBJ2-1; D: NA; V: TRBV7-9; size: many
DNA: TGCAGTGCTAGGTCTCCAAAATGGGGGGCTAACACTGAAGCTTTCTTT; CDR3: CSARSPKWGANTEAFF; J: TRBJ1-1; D: NA; V: TRBV20-1; size: few
DNA: TGTGCCAGCAGCTCAGGGACGTGGATCGGCGCTTTCTTT; CDR3: CASSSGTWIGAFF; J: TRBJ1-1; D: NA; V: TRBV7-9; size: NA
DNA: TGCAGTGCTAGAGATAGAGTAGTCGGCCGGGAGACCCAGTACTTC; CDR3: CSARDRVVGRETQYF; J: TRBJ2-5; D: NA; V: TRBV20-1; size: few
DNA: TGTGCCAGCAGCCGGACAGGGAGCAATGAGCAGTTCTTC; CDR3: CASSRTGSNEQFF; J: TRBJ2-1; D: TRBD1; V: TRBV7-9; size: NA
DNA: TGTGCCAGCAGTTTCCCCGAAACAGGTATGAACACTGAAGCTTTCTTT; CDR3: CASSFPETGMNTEAFF; J: TRBJ1-1; D: NA; V: TRBV28; size: NA
DNA: TGTGCCAGCAGTTACGGGGAGGGTTGGGGCAATGAGCAGTTCTTC; CDR3: CASSYGEGWGNEQFF; J: TRBJ2-1; D: TRBD2; V: TRBV6-5; size: NA
DNA: TGTGCCAGCAGTATTACCATAATGAGCTCTGGAAACACCATATATTTT; CDR3: CASSITIMSSGNTIYF; J: TRBJ1-3; D: NA; V: TRBV28; size: many
DNA: TGTGCCAGCAGCTTCTCAGGGGACCCTGAAGCTTTCTTT; CDR3: CASSFSGDPEAFF; J: TRBJ1-1; D: NA; V: TRBV7-9; size: NA
DNA: TGTGCCAGCAGTAGTCAGGATCTAAGTGGCTACACCTTC; CDR3: CASSSQDLSGYTF; J: TRBJ1-2; D: NA; V: TRBV12-3/TRBV12-4; size: few
DNA: TGTGCCATCGGAGGCGGTTCAGTGGTTGGCTACACCTTC; CDR3: CAIGGGSVVGYTF; J: TRBJ1-2; D: NA; V: TRBV10-3; size: NA
DNA: TGTGCCAGCAGTGTGCGGGGGGGCCGAGATACGCAGTATTTT; CDR3: CASSVRGGRDTQYF; J: TRBJ2-3; D: TRBD2; V: TRBV25-1; size: NA
DNA: TGTGCCAGCAGGGGACAGGGTAGTCTTACCGGGGAGCTGTTTTTT; CDR3: CASRGQGSLTGELFF; J: TRBJ2-2; D: TRBD1; V: TRBV28; size: NA
DNA: TGTGCCAGCAGTTCGACAGGGGACGAGCAGTACTTC; CDR3: CASSSTGDEQYF; J: TRBJ2-7; D: TRBD1; V: TRBV7-9; size: NA
DNA: TGTGCCAGCAACCCGACCGTCCTCACTGGAAACACCATATATTTT; CDR3: CASNPTVLTGNTIYF; J: TRBJ1-3; D: NA; V: TRBV28; size: few
DNA: TGTGCCACCGGGAGGGGTATGAACACTGAAGCTTTCTTT; CDR3: CATGRGMNTEAFF; J: TRBJ1-1; D: NA; V: TRBV10-3; size: few
DNA: TGTGCCAGCAGCACGGGACAGTCCGACACCTTC; CDR3: CASSTGQSDTF; J: TRBJ1-2; D: TRBD1; V: TRBV7-9; size: NA
DNA: TGTGCCAGCAGGCCCACAGGGGACCTCAATCAGCCCCAGCATTTT; CDR3: CASRPTGDLNQPQHF; J: TRBJ1-5; D: TRBD1; V: TRBV28; size: NA
DNA: TGCAGTGCTAGAGAGGGGCCTTTTACCTACGAGCAGTACTTC; CDR3: CSAREGPFTYEQYF; J: TRBJ2-7; D: NA; V: TRBV20-1; size: NA
DNA: TGTGCCAGCAGTTTATGGGAGACAGGGGCGATCGACACCGGGGAGCTGTTTTTT; CDR3: CASSLWETGAIDTGELFF; J: TRBJ2-2; D: TRBD1; V: TRBV28; size: NA
DNA: TGTGCCAGCAGCGTAGCCGGGACACCCCGGGGAGAGACCCAGTACTTC; CDR3: CASSVAGTPRGETQYF; J: TRBJ2-5; D: NA; V: TRBV13; size: NA
DNA: TGCAGTGCTACAGAAGACAACTATGGCTACACCTTC; CDR3: CSATEDNYGYTF; J: TRBJ1-2; D: NA; V: TRBV20-1; size: NA
DNA: TGTGCCAGCATCGACCGGACTAGCGGGGGCCCAGAGCAGTTCTTC; CDR3: CASIDRTSGGPEQFF; J: TRBJ2-1; D: TRBD2; V: TRBV12-3/TRBV12-4; size: many